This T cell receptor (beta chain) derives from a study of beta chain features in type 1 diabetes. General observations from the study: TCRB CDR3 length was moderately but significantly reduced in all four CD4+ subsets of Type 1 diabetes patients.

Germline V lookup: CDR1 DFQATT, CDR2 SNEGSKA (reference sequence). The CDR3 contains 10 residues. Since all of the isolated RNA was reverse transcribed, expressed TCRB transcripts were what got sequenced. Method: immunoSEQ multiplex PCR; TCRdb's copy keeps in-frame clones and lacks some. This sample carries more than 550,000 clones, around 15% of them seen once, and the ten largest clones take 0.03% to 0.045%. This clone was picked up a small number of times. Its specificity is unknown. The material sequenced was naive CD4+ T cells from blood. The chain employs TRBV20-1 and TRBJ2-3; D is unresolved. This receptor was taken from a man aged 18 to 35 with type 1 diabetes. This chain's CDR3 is CSGLGNTQYF. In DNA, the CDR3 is TGCAGCGGGTTGGGTAATACGCAGTATTTT.